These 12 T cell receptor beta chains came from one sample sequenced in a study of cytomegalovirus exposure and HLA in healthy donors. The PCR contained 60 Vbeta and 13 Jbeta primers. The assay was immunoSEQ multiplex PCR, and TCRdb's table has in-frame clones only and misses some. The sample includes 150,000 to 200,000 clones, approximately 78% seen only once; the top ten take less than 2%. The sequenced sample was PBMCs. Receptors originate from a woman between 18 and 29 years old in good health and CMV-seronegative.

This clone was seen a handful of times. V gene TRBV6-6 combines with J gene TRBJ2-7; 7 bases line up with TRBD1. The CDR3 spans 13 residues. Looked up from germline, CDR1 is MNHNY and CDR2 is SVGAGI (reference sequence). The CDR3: CATLPGQSYEQYF. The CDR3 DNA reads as TGTGCAACCCTCCCGGGACAGTCCTACGAGCAGTACTTC.

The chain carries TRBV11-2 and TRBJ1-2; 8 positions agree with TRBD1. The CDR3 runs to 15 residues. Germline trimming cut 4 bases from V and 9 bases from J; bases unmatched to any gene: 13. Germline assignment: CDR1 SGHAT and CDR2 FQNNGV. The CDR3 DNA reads TGTGCCAGCAGCTCACCAGGGGGCGTAGTATATAGCTACACCTTC. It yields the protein CASSSPGGVVYSYTF.

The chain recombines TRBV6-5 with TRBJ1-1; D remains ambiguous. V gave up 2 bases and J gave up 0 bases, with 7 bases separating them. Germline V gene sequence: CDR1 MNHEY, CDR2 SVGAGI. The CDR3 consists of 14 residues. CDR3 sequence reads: CASSYEAMNTEAFF. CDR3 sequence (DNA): TGTGCCAGCAGTTACGAGGCTATGAACACTGAAGCTTTCTTT.

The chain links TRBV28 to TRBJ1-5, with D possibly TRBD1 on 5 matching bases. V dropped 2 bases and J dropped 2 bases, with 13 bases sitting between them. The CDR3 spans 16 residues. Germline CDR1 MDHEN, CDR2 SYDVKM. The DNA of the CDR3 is TGTGCCAGCAGTTTACTTAGCAGGGATGGCAATCAGCCCCAGCATTTT. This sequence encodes CASSLLSRDGNQPQHF. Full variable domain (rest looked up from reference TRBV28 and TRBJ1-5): DVKVTQSSRYLVKRTGEKVFLECVQDMDHENMFWYRQDPGLGLRLIYFSYDVKMKEKGDIPEGYSVSREKKERFSLILESASTNQTSMYLCASSLLSRDGNQPQHFGDGTRLSIL.

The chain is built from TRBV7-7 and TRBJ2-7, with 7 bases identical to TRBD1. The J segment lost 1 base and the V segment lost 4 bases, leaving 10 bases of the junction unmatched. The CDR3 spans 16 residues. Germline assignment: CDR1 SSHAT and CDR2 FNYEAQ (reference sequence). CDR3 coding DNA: TGTGCCAGCAGCTGCACCTCCGGGACAGATTCCTACGAGCAGTACTTC. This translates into CASSCTSGTDSYEQYF.

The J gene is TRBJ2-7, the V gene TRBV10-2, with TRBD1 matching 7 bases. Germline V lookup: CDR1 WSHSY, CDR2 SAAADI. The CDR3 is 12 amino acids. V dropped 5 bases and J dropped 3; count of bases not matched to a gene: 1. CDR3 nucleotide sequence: TGCGCCAGCAGTTGGGACAGCTACGAGCAGTACGTC. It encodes CASSWDSYEQYV.

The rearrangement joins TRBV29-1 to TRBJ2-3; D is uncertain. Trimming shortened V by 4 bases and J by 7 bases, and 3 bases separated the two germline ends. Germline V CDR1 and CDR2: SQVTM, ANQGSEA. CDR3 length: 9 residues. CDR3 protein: CSVANTQYF. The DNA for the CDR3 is TGCAGCGTTGCAAATACGCAGTATTTT.

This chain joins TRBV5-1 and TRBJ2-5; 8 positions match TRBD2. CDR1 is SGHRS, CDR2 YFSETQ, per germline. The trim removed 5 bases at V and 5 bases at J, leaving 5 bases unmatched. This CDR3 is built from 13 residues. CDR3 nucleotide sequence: TGCGCCAGCAGACTGGGACTAGACGAGACCCAGTACTTC. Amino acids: CASRLGLDETQYF.

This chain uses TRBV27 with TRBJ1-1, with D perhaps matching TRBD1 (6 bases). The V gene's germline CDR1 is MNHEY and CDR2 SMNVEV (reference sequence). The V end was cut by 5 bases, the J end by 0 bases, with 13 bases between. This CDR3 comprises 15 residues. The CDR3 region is CASSLDGQLNTEAFF. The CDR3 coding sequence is TGTGCCAGCAGTCTAGACGGACAGTTGAACACTGAAGCTTTCTTT.

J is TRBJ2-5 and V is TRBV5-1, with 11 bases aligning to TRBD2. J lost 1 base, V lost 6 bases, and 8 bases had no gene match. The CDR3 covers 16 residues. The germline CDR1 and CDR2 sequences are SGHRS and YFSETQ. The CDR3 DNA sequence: TGCGCCAGCACAAGAGGGACTAGCGGACCCCAAGAGACCCAGTACTTC. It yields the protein CASTRGTSGPQETQYF.

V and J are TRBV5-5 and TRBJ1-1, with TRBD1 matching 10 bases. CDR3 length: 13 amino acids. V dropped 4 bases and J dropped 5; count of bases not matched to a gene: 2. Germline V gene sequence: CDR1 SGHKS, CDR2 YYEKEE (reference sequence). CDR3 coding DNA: TGTGCCAGCAGCGGACAGGGGGAGACTGAAGCTTTCTTT. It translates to CASSGQGETEAFF.

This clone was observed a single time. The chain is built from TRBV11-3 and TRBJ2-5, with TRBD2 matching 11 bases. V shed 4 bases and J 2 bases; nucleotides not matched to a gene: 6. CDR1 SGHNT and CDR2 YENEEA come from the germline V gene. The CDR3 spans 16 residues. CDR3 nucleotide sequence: TGTGCCAGCAGCTCATCCGGGACTAGCGGACAAGAGACCCAGTACTTC. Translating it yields CASSSSGTSGQETQYF. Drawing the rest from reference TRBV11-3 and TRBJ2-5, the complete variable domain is EAGVVQSPRYKIIEKKQPVAFWCNPISGHNTLYWYLQNLGQGPELLIRYENEEAVDDSQLPKDRFSAERLKGVDSTLKIQPAELGDSAVYLCASSSSGTSGQETQYFGPGTRLLVL.